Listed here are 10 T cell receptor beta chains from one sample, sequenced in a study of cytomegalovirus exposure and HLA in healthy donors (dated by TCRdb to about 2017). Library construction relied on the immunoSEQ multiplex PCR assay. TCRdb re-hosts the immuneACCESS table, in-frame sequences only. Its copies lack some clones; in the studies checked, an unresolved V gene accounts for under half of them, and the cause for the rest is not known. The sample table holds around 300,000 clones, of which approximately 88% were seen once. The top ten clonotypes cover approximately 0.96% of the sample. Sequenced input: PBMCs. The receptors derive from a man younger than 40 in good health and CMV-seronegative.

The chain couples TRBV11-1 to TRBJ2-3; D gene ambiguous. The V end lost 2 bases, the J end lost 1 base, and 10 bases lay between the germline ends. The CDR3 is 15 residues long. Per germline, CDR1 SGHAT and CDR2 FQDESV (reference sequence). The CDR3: CASSLYKLGTDTQYF. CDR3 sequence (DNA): TGTGCCAGCAGCTTATATAAGCTTGGCACAGATACGCAGTATTTT.

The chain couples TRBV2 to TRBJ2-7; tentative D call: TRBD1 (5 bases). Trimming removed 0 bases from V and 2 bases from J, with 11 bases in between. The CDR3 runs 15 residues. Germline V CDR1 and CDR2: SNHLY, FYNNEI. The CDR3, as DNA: TGTGCCAGCAGTGAAGCTAGGGGCCTCGCCTACGAGCAGTACTTC. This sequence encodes CASSEARGLAYEQYF. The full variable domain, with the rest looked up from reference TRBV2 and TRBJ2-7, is EPEVTQTPSHQVTQMGQEVILRCVPISNHLYFYWYRQILGQKVEFLVSFYNNEISEKSEIFDDQFSVERPDGSNFTLKIRSTKLEDSAMYFCASSEARGLAYEQYFGPGTRLTVT.

The CDR3 reads CASSLAPETNTGELFF. CDR3 nucleotide sequence: TGCGCCAGCAGCTTGGCCCCGGAGACGAACACCGGGGAGCTGTTTTTT. This chain connects TRBV5-1 to TRBJ2-2, with D hard to call. V shed 0 bases and J shed 0 bases, with 9 bases lying between them. The CDR3 sequence is 16 residues long. The germline CDR1 and CDR2 sequences are SGHRS and YFSETQ.

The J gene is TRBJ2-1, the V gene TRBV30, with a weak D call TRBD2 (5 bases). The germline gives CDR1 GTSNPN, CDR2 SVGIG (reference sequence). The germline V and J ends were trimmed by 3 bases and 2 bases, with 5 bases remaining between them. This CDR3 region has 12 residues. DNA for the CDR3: TGTGCCTGGAGGAGGGCCTACAATGAGCAGTTCTTC. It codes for CAWRRAYNEQFF. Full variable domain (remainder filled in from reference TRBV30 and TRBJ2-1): SQTIHQWPATLVQPVGSPLSLECTVEGTSNPNLYWYRQAAGRGLQLLFYSVGIGQISSEVPQNLSASRPQDRQFILSSKKLLLSDSGFYLCAWRRAYNEQFFGPGTRLTVL.

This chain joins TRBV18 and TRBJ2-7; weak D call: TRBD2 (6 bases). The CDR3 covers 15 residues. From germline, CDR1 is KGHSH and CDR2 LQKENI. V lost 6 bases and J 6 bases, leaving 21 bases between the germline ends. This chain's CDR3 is CASSPPGSRGVEQYF. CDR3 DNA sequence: TGTGCCAGCTCCCCTCCCGGATCGCGCGGGGTCGAGCAGTACTTC.

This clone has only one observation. For the CDR3, the DNA is TGTGCCAGCAGCTCACCCACGACCGGGGTGTTTTACGAGCAGTACTTC. It yields the protein CASSSPTTGVFYEQYF. J is TRBJ2-7 and V is TRBV5-6; weak D call: TRBD2 (5 bases). The CDR3 is 16 amino acids. Per germline, CDR1 SGHDT and CDR2 YYEEEE. V was cut by 3 bases and J by 4 bases, with 20 bases left in between.

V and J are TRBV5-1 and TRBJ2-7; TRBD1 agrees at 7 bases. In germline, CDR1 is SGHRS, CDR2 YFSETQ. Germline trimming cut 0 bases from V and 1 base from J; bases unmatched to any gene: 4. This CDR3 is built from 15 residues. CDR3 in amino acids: CASSLGTGSSYEQYF. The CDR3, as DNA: TGCGCCAGCAGCTTGGGGACAGGTTCTTCCTACGAGCAGTACTTC.

Here the CDR3 reads CASSIRDRVVTEAFF. The CDR3 coding sequence is TGTGCCAGTAGTATCCGGGACAGGGTTGTCACTGAAGCTTTCTTT. The chain recombines TRBV19 with TRBJ1-1; 9 bases are a match to TRBD1. V dropped 3 bases and J dropped 4; count of bases not matched to a gene: 6. This CDR3 region has 15 residues. Germline V lookup: CDR1 LNHDA, CDR2 SQIVND (reference sequence).

The CDR3 sequence is CATSRSRNQETQYF. CDR3 DNA sequence: TGTGCCACCAGCAGGAGCAGGAATCAAGAGACCCAGTACTTC. The rearrangement joins TRBV15 to TRBJ2-5; unclear D gene. The CDR3 has 14 residues. In germline, CDR1 is LNHNV, CDR2 YYDKDF (reference sequence). Trimming removed 3 bases at V and 2 bases at J, with 10 bases between.

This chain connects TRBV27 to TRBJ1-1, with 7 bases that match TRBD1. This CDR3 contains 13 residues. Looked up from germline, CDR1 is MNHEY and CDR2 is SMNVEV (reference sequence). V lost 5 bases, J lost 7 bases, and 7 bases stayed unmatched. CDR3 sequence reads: CASSPTGASEAFF. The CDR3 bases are TGTGCCAGCAGTCCTACAGGGGCGAGTGAAGCTTTCTTT.